This entry describes one T cell receptor (beta chain). This record belongs to a study of blood T cell repertoires in COVID-19. Study processing details: Amplification with reference gene primers provided the estimates of nucleated cell counts. Generated by immunoSEQ multiplex PCR, the TCRdb table keeps only in-frame clones and is missing some. V and J calls and clone size are those listed in that table; D and trimming were worked out from the DNA. This table holds fewer than 350,000 clones, 75% to 90% found once. Participants' reported clinical history set cohort assignment. Trimming shortened V by 0 bases and J by 2 bases, and 20 bases separated the two germline ends. Looked up from germline, CDR1 is ENHRY and CDR2 is SYGVKD. This CDR3 contains 19 residues.

The sequenced material came from PBMCs or T cells enriched from blood (not recorded which). This chain links TRBV10-3 with TRBJ1-5, with unresolved D. This TCR was recovered from a man aged 60-69 years who had recovered from COVID-19. The CDR3 DNA is TGTGCCATCAGTGAGTCGGAGCCTGGCAGACTCGGAGGCAATCAGCCCCAGCATTTT. It encodes CAISESEPGRLGGNQPQHF.